The present TCR beta chain was sequenced within a study of cytomegalovirus exposure and HLA in healthy donors. Measured with immunoSEQ multiplex PCR; TCRdb has only the in-frame clones, and not every one. The top ten hold 2% to 2.5% of the sample, which has some 210,000 clones, 80% to 90% seen once. Turning to this clone: What it binds is unknown.

CDR1 is MNHEY and CDR2 is SMNVEV in the germline V gene (reference sequence). CDR3 length: 17 amino acids. V gave up 3 bases and J gave up 0 bases, with 12 bases separating them. General observations from the study: Published work reported that the classifier diagnosed cytomegalovirus status with high specificity and sensitivity.

The donors were in the approximately 120-subject validation cohort, distinct from the approximately 670-subject first cohort. The sequenced sample consisted of PBMCs. The clonotype originates from a woman aged 18-29 years in good health and CMV-seropositive. The chain employs TRBV27 and TRBJ2-6; perhaps TRBD1 as D (7 bases). This CDR3 is CASSLRDRSSGANVLTF. Written as DNA, the CDR3 is TGTGCCAGCAGTTTGCGGGACAGAAGCTCTGGGGCCAACGTCCTGACTTTC.